Each of the 32 T cell receptor beta chains below was sequenced from the same sample in a study of T cell responses to AZD1222 COVID-19 vaccine. Profiling relied on immunoSEQ multiplex PCR, and the TCRdb table lists in-frame clones only, not all of them. The sample carries fewer than 95,000 clones, around 93% recorded once. Sample: peripheral blood, taken 28 days after the second AZD1222 dose. The receptors were sampled from an adult who received the AZD1222 COVID-19 vaccine.

The genes are TRBV27 and TRBJ1-1, with 9 bases identical to TRBD1. The trim removed 6 bases at V and 2 bases at J, leaving 4 bases unmatched. There are 14 residues in the CDR3. Germline V gene sequence: CDR1 MNHEY, CDR2 SMNVEV (reference sequence). CDR3 in DNA: TGTGCCAGCAGGAAACAGGGGGCAAACACTGAAGCTTTCTTT. Its translation is CASRKQGANTEAFF.

The gene calls are TRBV19 and TRBJ2-1; 8 nucleotides agree with TRBD2. Germline-derived CDR1 and CDR2 are LNHDA and SQIVND (reference sequence). The V and J ends lost 5 bases and 9 bases, in that order; junction bases with no gene match: 9. The CDR3 is made up of 14 amino acids. CDR3 sequence: CASSPGRANREQFF. As DNA, the CDR3 is TGTGCCAGTAGTCCCGGGAGGGCTAATCGTGAGCAGTTCTTC. The full variable domain, in which reference TRBV19 and TRBJ2-1 provide the parts outside the CDR3, is DGGITQSPKYLFRKEGQNVTLSCEQNLNHDAMYWYRQDPGQGLRLIYYSQIVNDFQKGDIAEGYSVSREKKESFPLTVTSAQKNPTAFYLCASSPGRANREQFFGPGTRLTVL.

The rearrangement links TRBV5-1 to TRBJ2-2; D unresolved. This CDR3 has 13 amino acids. CDR1 and CDR2 (germline): SGHRS, YFSETQ. Deletions cut 5 bases from V and 3 bases from J, with 8 bases between. The CDR3 DNA follows: TGCGCCAGCAGGCCCGAGCACACCGGGGAGCTGTTTTTT. Protein product: CASRPEHTGELFF.

This clone was recorded once. The genes are TRBV4-1 and TRBJ1-1, with 7 bases fitting TRBD1. The germline V gene encodes CDR1 MGHRA and CDR2 YSYEKL. The CDR3 contains 16 residues. With 1 base clipped from V and 2 bases from J, the junction kept 7 bases outside the gene matches. This chain's CDR3 is CASSQAPDRRNTEAFF. The DNA of the CDR3 is TGCGCCAGCAGCCAAGCACCGGACAGGCGTAACACTGAAGCTTTCTTT.

The chain joins TRBV21-1 to TRBJ2-2; the table assigns TRBD1, which was not confirmed against the DNA. TRBV21-1 is described as a pseudogene. This CDR3 is 14 amino acids long. CDR3 sequence reads: CASSKEPQVGELFF. In DNA form, the CDR3 reads TGTGCCAGCAGCAAAGAACCCCAGGTCGGGGAGCTGTTTTTT.

This clone came up once. For the CDR3, the DNA is TGTGCCAGCAGTTTATTTGGTAGCGGGAGCGGCGGGGAGCTGTTTTTT. This gives the protein CASSLFGSGSGGELFF. J is TRBJ2-2 and V is TRBV27, with 9 nucleotides matching TRBD2. CDR1 MNHEY and CDR2 SMNVEV come from the germline V gene (reference sequence). The CDR3 is 16 amino acids. V lost 1 base, J lost 7 bases, and 7 bases stayed unmatched.

The sample holds one count of this clone. This chain connects TRBV5-4 to TRBJ1-1; D gene unclear. V lost 1 base and J lost 1, with 5 bases in between. The CDR3 length is 13 residues. Germline CDR1 is SGHNT and CDR2 is YYREEE (reference sequence). The chain's CDR3 is CASSLSQNTEAFF. DNA for the CDR3: TGTGCCAGCAGCTTGTCACAGAACACTGAAGCTTTCTTT.

The V gene is TRBV6-5, the J gene TRBJ2-7, with a weak D call TRBD2 (7 bases). V lost 10 bases and J lost 1, with 20 bases in between. From germline, CDR1 is MNHEY and CDR2 SVGAGI. This CDR3 comprises 15 residues. The CDR3 sequence is CATQVIGGGSYEQYF. The DNA for the CDR3 is TGTGCCACCCAAGTGATAGGGGGGGGATCCTACGAGCAGTACTTC.

CDR3 DNA: TGTGCCAGCAGAAGGGCAGGACTTCGTTTTTTT. This translates into CASRRAGLRFF. The chain employs TRBV21-1 and TRBJ2-2; the table's D call of TRBD2 was not tested on the DNA. TRBV21-1 is a listed pseudogene. CDR3 size: 11 residues.

CDR3 nucleotides: TGTGCCAGTACCACAGGGGTCAGGGGGCCGGGTCAGCCCCAGCATTTT. It translates to CASTTGVRGPGQPQHF. The chain combines TRBV19 with TRBJ1-5; TRBD1 matches 8 bases. Germline lookup yields CDR1 LNHDA and CDR2 SQIVND (reference sequence). This CDR3 comprises 16 residues. With 7 bases clipped from V and 6 bases from J, the junction kept 14 bases outside the gene matches.

This clone was detected only once. This chain uses TRBV4-1 with TRBJ2-7; D gene uncertain. This CDR3 is built from 13 residues. Trimming took 1 base from V and 4 from J, leaving 8 bases between them. Germline V lookup: CDR1 MGHRA, CDR2 YSYEKL. This chain's CDR3 is CASSQVSFYEQYF. In DNA form, the CDR3 reads TGCGCCAGCAGCCAAGTTAGCTTTTACGAGCAGTACTTC.

The chain is built from TRBV9 and TRBJ2-1; 14 bases align to TRBD2. The CDR3 totals 17 residues. V dropped 2 bases and J dropped 4; count of bases not matched to a gene: 5. The germline gives CDR1 SGDLS, CDR2 YYNGEE. CDR3 loop: CASSVATSGRAYNEQFF. CDR3 bases: TGTGCCAGCAGCGTTGCGACTAGCGGGAGGGCGTACAATGAGCAGTTCTTC. Based on the CDR3 plus reference TRBV9 and TRBJ2-1, the full variable domain is DSGVTQTPKHLITATGQRVTLRCSPRSGDLSVYWYQQSLDQGLQFLIQYYNGEERAKGNILERFSAQQFPDLHSELNLSSLELGDSALYFCASSVATSGRAYNEQFFGPGTRLTVL.

V and J are TRBV9 and TRBJ2-7; D is uncertain. Trimming removed 3 bases at V and 5 bases at J, with 6 bases between. Germline V gives CDR1 SGDLS, CDR2 YYNGEE. The CDR3 runs 11 residues. The CDR3 bases are TGTGCCAGCAGCGCAGGTAACGAGCAGTACTTC. This gives the protein CASSAGNEQYF.

The CDR3, as DNA: TGTGCCAGCAGCCTAGACAGGGGGCGATCTGAAGCTTTCTTT. Amino acids: CASSLDRGRSEAFF. The chain carries TRBV14 and TRBJ1-1; 10 bases line up with TRBD1. The CDR3 is made up of 14 amino acids. Germline V gene lookup returns CDR1 SGHDN and CDR2 FVKESK. After removal of 4 bases from V and 6 bases from J, the junction contained 5 bases not matched to a gene.

The chain recombines TRBV28 with TRBJ1-1; D unresolved. Trimming pared 6 bases from V and 9 bases from J, leaving 14 bases between. CDR3 size: 12 residues. CDR1 is MDHEN, CDR2 SYDVKM, per germline. CDR3 nucleotide sequence: TGTGCCAGCAGCTTCACCATCACCCAAGCTTTCTTT. This codes for CASSFTITQAFF.

This chain joins TRBV30 and TRBJ1-4, with D possibly matching TRBD1 (5 bases). CDR1 and CDR2 (germline): GTSNPN, SVGIG (reference sequence). The CDR3 is made up of 15 amino acids. Trimming pared 2 bases from V and 5 bases from J, leaving 15 bases between. The CDR3 region has the DNA TGTGCCTGGAGTCGGAGGGGCCACCCCAATGAAAAACTGTTTTTT. Translation gives CAWSRRGHPNEKLFF.

V is TRBV3-1 (or the pseudogene TRBV3-2) and J is TRBJ1-1; 7 bases map to TRBD1. The CDR3 is 11 residues long. V trimming: 8 bases; J trimming: 5 bases; junction bases outside the gene matches: 2. Looked up from germline, CDR1 is LGHDT and CDR2 is YNNKEL (reference sequence). As DNA, the CDR3 is TGTGCCAGCCGGGACAGAACTGAAGCTTTCTTT. It yields the protein CASRDRTEAFF.

This chain uses TRBV4-1 with TRBJ2-1; the match to TRBD2 covers 8 bases. Germline-derived CDR1 and CDR2 are MGHRA and YSYEKL. The CDR3 is made up of 16 amino acids. With V trimmed by 1 base and J by 5 bases, 7 bases remained unmatched. CDR3 sequence reads: CASSQGTSSSHNEQFF. The CDR3 coding sequence is TGCGCCAGCAGCCAAGGGACTAGCTCCTCTCACAATGAGCAGTTCTTC.

This chain joins TRBV12-1 and TRBJ1-6. TRBV12-1 is shown as a pseudogene. The CDR3 is 11 residues long. The CDR3 loop is CASVSLSPLHF. CDR3 sequence (DNA): TGTGCCAGTGTTAGTCTCTCACCCCTCCACTTT.

The J gene is TRBJ2-3, the V gene TRBV13, with D possibly TRBD1 on 5 matching bases. V was shortened by 6 bases and J by 3 bases, with 13 bases between the two germline ends. The germline CDR1 and CDR2 sequences are PRHDT and FYEKMQ (reference sequence). The CDR3 spans 14 residues. CDR3 coding DNA: TGTGCCAGCAGACGGGCCAAGGGGACAGATACGCAGTATTTT. It yields the protein CASRRAKGTDTQYF.

The rearrangement joins TRBV28 to TRBJ2-3; 12 bases are a match to TRBD2. CDR3 length: 16 residues. Germline V gene lookup returns CDR1 MDHEN and CDR2 SYDVKM. Trimming cost V 5 bases and J 1 base; bases outside gene matches: 4. In DNA, the CDR3 is TGTGCCAGCAGTCCTAGCGGGAGGGGGGGCACAGATACGCAGTATTTT. Protein sequence: CASSPSGRGGTDTQYF.

V is TRBV29-1 and J is TRBJ2-1; TRBD2 aligns across 9 bases. J lost 4 bases, V lost 5 bases, and 6 bases had no gene match. Germline V CDR1 and CDR2: SQVTM, ANQGSEA. This CDR3 contains 14 residues. CDR3 sequence: CSVIAGGPYNEQFF. For the CDR3, the DNA is TGCAGCGTTATTGCGGGAGGGCCGTACAATGAGCAGTTCTTC.

V and J are TRBV19 and TRBJ2-1; D gene uncertain. Between the trimmed V and J ends, which lost 5 bases and 6 bases, there was a span of 20 bases. The CDR3 is 16 residues long. Germline V gene lookup returns CDR1 LNHDA and CDR2 SQIVND (reference sequence). The CDR3 sequence is CASSRLPGPLINEQFF. In nucleotides, the CDR3 is TGTGCCAGTAGTCGACTTCCCGGCCCCCTAATCAATGAGCAGTTCTTC.

The chain couples TRBV5-1 to TRBJ1-4, with TRBD1 matching over 8 bases. CDR1 SGHRS and CDR2 YFSETQ come from the germline V gene. The V gene end was trimmed by 0 bases and the J gene end by 8 bases; junction bases not matched to a gene: 3. The CDR3 is made up of 14 amino acids. CDR3 sequence reads: CASSLGQGNEKLFF. The CDR3 DNA follows: TGCGCCAGCAGCTTGGGACAGGGGAACGAAAAACTGTTTTTT.

The chain has TRBV6-1 and TRBJ2-3, with D tentatively TRBD1 (5 bases). The CDR3 covers 16 residues. CDR1 and CDR2 (germline): MNHNS, SASEGT. With 3 bases removed from V and 0 bases from J, the gap between germline ends came to 13 bases. The CDR3 region has the DNA TGTGCCAGCAGTGAGCACCAGGGATCTAGCACAGATACGCAGTATTTT. Protein sequence: CASSEHQGSSTDTQYF.

The gene calls are TRBV11-3 and TRBJ2-5; TRBD1 matches 9 bases. The V segment lost 3 bases and the J segment 5 bases; nucleotides outside the gene matches: 4. CDR3 length equals 14 residues. Per the germline V gene, CDR1 is SGHNT and CDR2 is YENEEA. CDR3 protein: CASSLGGQGETQYF. The CDR3 DNA sequence: TGTGCCAGCAGCTTGGGCGGACAGGGGGAGACCCAGTACTTC.

This rearrangement joins TRBV19 to TRBJ2-7; 10 bases map to TRBD2. The CDR3 contains 16 residues. The V gene's germline CDR1 is LNHDA and CDR2 SQIVND (reference sequence). Trimming at V came to 7 bases and at J to 5 bases, leaving 14 bases not matched to a gene. This CDR3 is CASTQSTSGWLDEQYF. In DNA form, the CDR3 reads TGTGCCAGTACCCAATCGACTAGCGGGTGGCTTGACGAGCAGTACTTC.

The gene calls are TRBV11-2 and TRBJ2-1; a weak D match, TRBD2 (7 bases). CDR3 length: 15 amino acids. With 7 bases removed from V and 6 bases from J, the gap between germline ends came to 19 bases. The germline CDR1 and CDR2 sequences are SGHAT and FQNNGV. The CDR3 coding sequence is TGTGCCAGCACCCCAGGGATGAGGGGGGGCAATGAGCAGTTCTTC. Encoded protein: CASTPGMRGGNEQFF. Complete variable domain (other parts from reference TRBV11-2 and TRBJ2-1): EAGVAQSPRYKIIEKRQSVAFWCNPISGHATLYWYQQILGQGPKLLIQFQNNGVVDDSQLPKDRFSAERLKGVDSTLKIQPAKLEDSAVYLCASTPGMRGGNEQFFGPGTRLTVL.

J is TRBJ1-1 and V is TRBV7-2, with 10 bases matching TRBD1. The CDR3 length is 13 residues. V trimming: 1 base; J trimming: 11 bases; junction bases outside the gene matches: 4. Germline V gene data show CDR1 as SGHTA and CDR2 as FQGNSA. The CDR3 sequence is CASSLGGQGRAFF. The CDR3 DNA sequence: TGTGCCAGCAGCTTAGGGGGACAGGGGAGGGCTTTCTTT.

This chain joins TRBV5-5 and TRBJ2-3, with a weak D call TRBD1 (6 bases). The ends were cut back, 4 bases at V and 0 bases at J, with 18 bases in the middle. This CDR3 comprises 17 residues. Per germline, CDR1 SGHKS and CDR2 YYEKEE (reference sequence). The CDR3 spells CASSRKSGAISTDTQYF. CDR3 nucleotides: TGTGCCAGCAGCCGAAAATCAGGGGCCATTAGCACAGATACGCAGTATTTT.

The rearrangement uses TRBV12-3 or TRBV12-4 and TRBJ1-6; TRBD1 is a possible D gene (5 bases). The CDR3 extends over 13 amino acids. V dropped 2 bases and J dropped 8 bases, with 7 bases sitting between them. The CDR3 nucleotides read TGTGCCAGCAGTTTACAGGGAGATTCACCCCTCCACTTT. It encodes CASSLQGDSPLHF.

Here the CDR3 reads CAWNVQGPEAFF. The DNA of the CDR3 is TGTGCCTGGAATGTACAGGGCCCTGAAGCTTTCTTT. The gene calls are TRBV30 and TRBJ1-1; D is perhaps TRBD1 (6 bases). CDR1 GTSNPN and CDR2 SVGIG come from the germline V gene (reference sequence). The V end lost 4 bases, the J end lost 6 bases, and 12 bases lay between the germline ends. CDR3 length equals 12 residues.